This T cell receptor beta chain emerged from a study of cytomegalovirus exposure and HLA in healthy donors. Sequencing was performed with immunoSEQ multiplex PCR; in TCRdb, only in-frame clones are kept and a portion is missing. The data show roughly 150,000 clones, 80% to 90% seen once. The V gene end was trimmed by 5 bases and the J gene end by 6 bases; junction bases not matched to a gene: 7. Germline CDR1 and CDR2: MNHNS and SASEGT. The CDR3 is 14 residues long. The source of this sequence is a woman aged 30 to 39 in good health and CMV-seronegative. The sequenced sample consisted of PBMCs. This chain links TRBV6-1 with TRBJ1-5; 7 bases align to TRBD1. The CDR3 loop reads CASSPDRVSQPQHF. CDR3 nucleotides: TGTGCCAGCAGTCCTGACAGGGTATCTCAGCCCCAGCATTTT.